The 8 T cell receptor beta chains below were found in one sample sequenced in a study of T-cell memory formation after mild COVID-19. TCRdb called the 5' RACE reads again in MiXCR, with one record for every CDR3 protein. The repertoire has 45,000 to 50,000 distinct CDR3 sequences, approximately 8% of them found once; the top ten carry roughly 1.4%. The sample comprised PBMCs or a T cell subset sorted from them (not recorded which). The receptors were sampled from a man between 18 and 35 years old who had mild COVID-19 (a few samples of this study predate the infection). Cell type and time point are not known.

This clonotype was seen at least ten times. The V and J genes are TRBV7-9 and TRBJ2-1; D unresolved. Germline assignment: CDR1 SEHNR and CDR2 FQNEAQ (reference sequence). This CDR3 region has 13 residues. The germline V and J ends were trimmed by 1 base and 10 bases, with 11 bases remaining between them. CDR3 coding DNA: TGTGCCAGCAGCTTAGTCGGATGGCCCGAGCAGTTCTTC. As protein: CASSLVGWPEQFF. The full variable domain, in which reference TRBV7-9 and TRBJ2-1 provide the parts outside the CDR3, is DTGVSQNPRHKITKRGQNVTFRCDPISEHNRLYWYRQTLGQGPEFLTYFQNEAQLEKSRLLSDRFSAERPKGSFSTLEIQRTEQGDSAMYLCASSLVGWPEQFFGPGTRLTVL.

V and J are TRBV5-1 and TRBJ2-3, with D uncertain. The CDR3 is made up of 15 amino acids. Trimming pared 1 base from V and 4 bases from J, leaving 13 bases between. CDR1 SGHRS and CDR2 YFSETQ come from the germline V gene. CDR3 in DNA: TGCGCCAGCAGCTTGACGTCCGGGTTTGCAGATACGCAGTATTTT. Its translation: CASSLTSGFADTQYF.

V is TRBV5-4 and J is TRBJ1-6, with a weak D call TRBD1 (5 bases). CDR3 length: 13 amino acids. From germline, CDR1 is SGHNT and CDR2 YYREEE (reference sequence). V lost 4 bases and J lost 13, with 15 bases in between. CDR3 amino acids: CASSRGGDPPLHF. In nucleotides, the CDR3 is TGTGCCAGCAGCCGGGGGGGGGACCCTCCCCTCCACTTT.

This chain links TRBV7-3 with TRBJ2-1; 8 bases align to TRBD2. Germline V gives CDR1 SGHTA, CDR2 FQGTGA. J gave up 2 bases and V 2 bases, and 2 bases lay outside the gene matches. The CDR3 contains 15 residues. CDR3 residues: CASSLSRGAYNEQFF. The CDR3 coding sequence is TGTGCCAGCAGCTTATCGCGGGGGGCCTACAATGAGCAGTTCTTC.

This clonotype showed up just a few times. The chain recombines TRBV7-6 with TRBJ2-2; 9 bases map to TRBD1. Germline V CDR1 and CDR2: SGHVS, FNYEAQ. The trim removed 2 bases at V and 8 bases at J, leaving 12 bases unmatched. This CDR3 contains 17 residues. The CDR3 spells CASSLWAGTGIIGELFF. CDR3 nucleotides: TGTGCCAGCAGCTTATGGGCCGGGACAGGGATTATAGGGGAGCTGTTTTTT. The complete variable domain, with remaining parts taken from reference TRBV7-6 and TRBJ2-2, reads GAGVSQSPRYKVTKRGQDVALRCDPISGHVSLYWYRQALGQGPEFLTYFNYEAQQDKSGLPNDRFSAERPEGSISTLTIQRTEQRDSAMYRCASSLWAGTGIIGELFFGEGSRLTVL.

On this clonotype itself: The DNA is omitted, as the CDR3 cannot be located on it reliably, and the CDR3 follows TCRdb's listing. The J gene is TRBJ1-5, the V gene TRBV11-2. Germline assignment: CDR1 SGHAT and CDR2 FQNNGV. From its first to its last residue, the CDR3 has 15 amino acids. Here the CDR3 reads CASSLSSGLSGPQHF.

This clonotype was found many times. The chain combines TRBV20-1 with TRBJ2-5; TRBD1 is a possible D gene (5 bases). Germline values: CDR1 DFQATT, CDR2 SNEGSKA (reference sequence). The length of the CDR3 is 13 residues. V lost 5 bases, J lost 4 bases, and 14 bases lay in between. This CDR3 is CSAPIQGGETQYF. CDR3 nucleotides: TGCAGTGCTCCGATTCAGGGCGGAGAGACCCAGTACTTC.

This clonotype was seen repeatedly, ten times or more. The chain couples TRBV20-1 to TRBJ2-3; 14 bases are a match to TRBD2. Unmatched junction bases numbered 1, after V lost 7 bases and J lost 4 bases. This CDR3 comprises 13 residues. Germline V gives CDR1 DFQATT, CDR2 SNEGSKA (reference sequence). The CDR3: CSGGLAGADTQYF. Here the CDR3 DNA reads TGCAGTGGGGGACTAGCGGGGGCAGATACGCAGTATTTT.